These 5 T cell receptor beta chains were all obtained from the same sample, sequenced in a study of cytomegalovirus exposure and HLA in healthy donors. Primers: 60 Vbeta forward and 13 Jbeta reverse. Repertoires were generated with immunoSEQ multiplex PCR, while TCRdb's copy carries only in-frame clones and drops some. The repertoire holds 150,000 or so clones, with around 80% as singletons. The sequenced material came from PBMCs. All receptors come from a woman aged 45-65 years in good health and CMV-seropositive.

V gene TRBV28 combines with J gene TRBJ1-5, with D possibly matching TRBD1 (6 bases). This CDR3 spans 14 amino acids. Trimming pared 5 bases from V and 2 bases from J, leaving 10 bases between. Germline CDR1 MDHEN, CDR2 SYDVKM. The CDR3 here is CASSQGIRNQPQHF. CDR3 in DNA: TGTGCCAGCAGTCAGGGGATTCGCAATCAGCCCCAGCATTTT.

The chain uses TRBV27 and TRBJ1-1; 7 nucleotides match TRBD1. V was clipped by 3 bases and J by 4 bases; unmatched bases: 2. The CDR3 length is 13 residues. Looked up from germline, CDR1 is MNHEY and CDR2 is SMNVEV (reference sequence). Written as DNA, the CDR3 is TGTGCCAGCAGTTTTCACAGGGGCACTGAAGCTTTCTTT. It is translated as CASSFHRGTEAFF.

The rearrangement uses TRBV30 and TRBJ2-1; possible D gene TRBD2, 7 bases. CDR1 GTSNPN and CDR2 SVGIG come from the germline V gene (reference sequence). V was cut by 0 bases and J by 2 bases, with 14 bases left in between. The CDR3 has 16 amino acids. CDR3: CAWSVPRGGPYNEQFF. CDR3 nucleotide sequence: TGTGCCTGGAGTGTCCCCCGCGGGGGCCCCTACAATGAGCAGTTCTTC.

The chain has TRBV6-6 and TRBJ1-1, with TRBD1 matching over 8 bases. The V gene's germline CDR1 is MNHNY and CDR2 SVGAGI (reference sequence). This CDR3 spans 16 amino acids. The J segment lost 4 bases and the V segment lost 2 bases, leaving 9 bases of the junction unmatched. The DNA of the CDR3 is TGTGCCAGCAGTTACGGTTCAGGGGGCGGAAGCACTGAAGCTTTCTTT. Translating it yields CASSYGSGGGSTEAFF.

The chain carries TRBV18 and TRBJ1-1; no clear D. The CDR3 totals 13 residues. V was clipped by 3 bases and J by 1 base, with 6 bases between them. Germline CDR1 is KGHSH and CDR2 is LQKENI. CDR3 in DNA: TGTGCCAGCTCACCTACTACGAACACTGAAGCTTTCTTT. Translating gives CASSPTTNTEAFF.